A single sample gave rise to the 28 T cell receptor beta chains below, sequenced in a study of regulatory T cells in long-lasting Graves disease. Construction of the TCR beta libraries employed iRepertoire HTBI primers in conjunction with Arm-PCR of CDR3 regions. In TCRdb, the multiplex PCR reads were re-called with MiXCR into one record per CDR3 protein. The profile covers about 660,000 distinct CDR3 sequences, with approximately 31% appearing a single time and 35% to 55% taken by the ten largest. Stated time point: persistent/refractory GD, antithyroid drugs over 5 years with positive TRAb. Extracted RNA from PBMCs served as the source of the TCR library. Sequencing was performed on peripheral blood mononuclear cells (PBMCs), taken when the disease was refractory, from a patient treated with antithyroid drugs. The receptors were gathered from a female donor with Graves disease.

The rearrangement uses TRBV6-1 and TRBJ1-2; D is ambiguous. The CDR3 runs to 14 residues. V was clipped by 6 bases and J by 2 bases, with 13 bases between them. The germline V gene has CDR1 MNHNS and CDR2 SASEGT. In nucleotides, the CDR3 is TGTGCCAGCAGGGGTGTTGAAGCGAACTATGGCTACACCTTC. This translates into CASRGVEANYGYTF.

The chain has TRBV10-3 and TRBJ1-1; 10 nucleotides agree with TRBD1. V shed 3 bases, J shed 4 bases, and the junction held 5 bases outside the gene matches. Per the germline V gene, CDR1 is ENHRY and CDR2 is SYGVKD. This CDR3 comprises 15 residues. CDR3 in amino acids: CAISDTGTGVTEAFF. CDR3 DNA: TGTGCCATCAGTGATACAGGGACAGGGGTCACTGAAGCTTTCTTT.

This clonotype was seen at least ten times. This chain connects TRBV20-1 to TRBJ2-7; 8 nucleotides match TRBD1. J lost 4 bases, V lost 1 base, and 18 bases had no gene match. The CDR3 totals 18 residues. Germline CDR1 is DFQATT and CDR2 is SNEGSKA (reference sequence). In DNA form, the CDR3 reads TGCAGTGCTAGAGGGGGACAGGCGCGAATCCCACTGACTTACGAGCAGTACTTC. As protein: CSARGGQARIPLTYEQYF.

This clonotype was seen only a few times. The rearrangement links TRBV27 to TRBJ1-1; weak D call: TRBD1 (6 bases). Germline assignment: CDR1 MNHEY and CDR2 SMNVEV (reference sequence). The CDR3 covers 12 residues. The V end lost 5 bases, the J end lost 10 bases, and 14 bases lay between the germline ends. The CDR3 DNA follows: TGTGCCAGCAGTAGTCTGGGGGGCGCAGCTTTCTTT. This sequence encodes CASSSLGGAAFF.

This clonotype occurred a few times. The V and J genes are TRBV7-2 and TRBJ1-5; D ambiguous. The V and J ends lost 1 base and 9 bases respectively, with 13 bases between them. Germline V gene lookup returns CDR1 SGHTA and CDR2 FQGNSA. This CDR3 is built from 14 residues. The CDR3 region is CASSLGSGERPQHF. DNA for the CDR3: TGTGCCAGCAGCTTAGGTTCCGGGGAGAGGCCCCAGCATTTT.

About this clonotype itself: A much bigger clone sits one base away, suggesting this may be a read error. This chain uses TRBV2 with TRBJ1-2; TRBD1 might be the D (6 bases). V was shortened by 8 bases and J by 4 bases, with 17 bases between the two germline ends. The CDR3 spans 14 residues. The V gene's germline CDR1 is SNHLY and CDR2 FYNNEI. The CDR3 DNA is TGTGCCAGCCCTGGACAGCCCGGATCCTATGGCTACACCTTC. This sequence encodes CASPGQPGSYGYTF.

The sample holds many counts of this clonotype. V usage is TRBV6-1 and J usage is TRBJ1-4; the D is unclear. CDR1 and CDR2 from the germline V gene are MNHNS and SASEGT. The CDR3 loop spans 17 amino acids. Trimming stripped 7 bases from V and 2 bases from J, with 20 bases between. The CDR3 bases are TGTGCCAGCACCTTCGCCTTTTGGGCCTCCACTAATGAAAAACTGTTTTTT. Amino acid sequence: CASTFAFWASTNEKLFF.

The rearrangement joins TRBV12-3 or TRBV12-4 to TRBJ2-5; D might be TRBD2 (5 bases). Trimming pared 2 bases from V and 5 bases from J, leaving 21 bases between. The CDR3 runs to 17 residues. CDR3 nucleotides: TGTGCCAGCAGTTTACAGGTGGGAGTCTCTGGTTTGGAGACCCAGTACTTC. This encodes CASSLQVGVSGLETQYF.

V usage is TRBV2 and J usage is TRBJ1-2, with 10 bases aligning to TRBD1. V was pared by 9 bases and J by 2 bases, with 6 bases of the junction left unmatched. The length of the CDR3 is 14 residues. Germline values: CDR1 SNHLY, CDR2 FYNNEI. For the CDR3, the DNA is TGTGCCAGTCGACAGGGGGCCGTAAACTATGGCTACACCTTC. Translating gives CASRQGAVNYGYTF.

V is TRBV29-1 and J is TRBJ2-5; possibly TRBD2 for D (5 bases). Germline lookup yields CDR1 SQVTM and CDR2 ANQGSEA. CDR3 size: 15 residues. V was cut by 4 bases and J by 1 base, with 16 bases left in between. CDR3 sequence (DNA): TGCAGCGTTGTCCCACTAGTTAAGGGCCAAGAGACCCAGTACTTC. Amino acid sequence: CSVVPLVKGQETQYF.

This clonotype was picked up a small number of times. This chain uses TRBV29-1 with TRBJ1-2; TRBD1 is a possible D gene (6 bases). Germline V lookup: CDR1 SQVTM, CDR2 ANQGSEA. The CDR3 length is 12 residues. V lost 4 bases to trimming and J lost 4 bases, with 10 bases between them. The CDR3: CSVVGGGYGYTF. The CDR3 DNA reads as TGCAGCGTTGTGGGGGGCGGCTATGGCTACACCTTC.

The chain links TRBV5-8 to TRBJ1-1; no clear D. CDR3 length: 13 amino acids. Germline values: CDR1 SGHTS, CDR2 YDEGEE. Trimming removed 1 base from V and 3 bases from J, with 7 bases in between. CDR3 coding DNA: TGTGCCAGCAGCTTGAAGCCCGACACTGAAGCTTTCTTT. Amino acids: CASSLKPDTEAFF.

There are a few counts of this clonotype. The V and J genes are TRBV7-2 and TRBJ2-7, with D possibly TRBD1 on 6 matching bases. Germline assignment: CDR1 SGHTA and CDR2 FQGNSA. This CDR3 is built from 14 residues. Trimming cost V 3 bases and J 3 bases, with 12 bases left between them. The CDR3 nucleotides are TGTGCCAGCAGCTTTTTGACAGGCGGCTACGAGCAGTACTTC. Amino acids: CASSFLTGGYEQYF.

The chain uses TRBV11-1 and TRBJ1-4; D possibly corresponds to TRBD1 (5 bases). Trimming shortened V by 5 bases and J by 5 bases, and 12 bases separated the two germline ends. The CDR3 length is 14 residues. Germline CDR1 and CDR2: SGHAT and FQDESV (reference sequence). CDR3 loop: CASSPGRMNEKLFF. In DNA form, the CDR3 reads TGTGCCAGCAGCCCGGGACGGATGAATGAAAAACTGTTTTTT.

This clonotype has a count of ten or more. An end of the junction differs from the germline gene, which may be a read error. V and J are TRBV9 and TRBJ2-7, with D unclear. The V gene's germline CDR1 is SGDLS and CDR2 YYNGEE. The CDR3 totals 14 residues. CDR3 coding DNA: TGTGCCAGCAGTGTAGGACCTAGCTCCTACGAGCAGTACTTC. The encoded protein is CASSVGPSSYEQYF.

This clonotype was picked up many times. The rearrangement joins TRBV12-3 or TRBV12-4 to TRBJ1-1; the D is unclear. The CDR3 is 16 amino acids. Trimming left V 7 bases short and J 1 base short, with 19 bases between. This chain's CDR3 is CASTLRTGGPNTEAFF. CDR3 DNA: TGTGCCAGCACCCTCCGGACCGGAGGGCCGAACACTGAAGCTTTCTTT.

The rearrangement uses TRBV28 and TRBJ2-5; no clear D gene. The CDR3 extends over 13 amino acids. The V gene's germline CDR1 is MDHEN and CDR2 SYDVKM. V gave up 2 bases and J gave up 4 bases, with 8 bases separating them. The CDR3 is CASSLTLRETQYF. The CDR3 bases are TGTGCCAGCAGTTTAACCCTTAGAGAGACCCAGTACTTC.

The chain is built from TRBV15 and TRBJ1-1, with 12 bases lining up with TRBD1. With V trimmed by 0 bases and J by 3 bases, 5 bases remained unmatched. This CDR3 comprises 17 residues. CDR1 is LNHNV and CDR2 is YYDKDF in the germline V gene (reference sequence). For the CDR3, the DNA is TGTGCCACCAGCAGAGAACCGGGACAGGGGGCGCACACTGAAGCTTTCTTT. This encodes CATSREPGQGAHTEAFF.

The chain links TRBV5-1 to TRBJ1-2; no reliable D call. The CDR3 totals 13 residues. Germline CDR1 reads SGHRS; CDR2 reads YFSETQ. Trimming took 4 bases from V and 8 from J, leaving 15 bases between them. The CDR3 region is CASSPTGYSGYTF. The DNA of the CDR3 is TGCGCCAGCAGCCCCACTGGGTATTCCGGCTACACCTTC.

This clonotype was observed at least ten times. The rearrangement uses TRBV2 and TRBJ1-4; D not certain. Trimming cost V 0 bases and J 1 base, with 9 bases left between them. This CDR3 contains 16 residues. Germline V gene data show CDR1 as SNHLY and CDR2 as FYNNEI. CDR3 bases: TGTGCCAGCAGTGAAGCGCTTACGGGAACTAATGAAAAACTGTTTTTT. It translates to CASSEALTGTNEKLFF.

The chain links TRBV19 to TRBJ1-2; 9 bases are shared with TRBD1. This CDR3 is 13 amino acids long. Germline trimming cut 7 bases from V and 6 bases from J; bases unmatched to any gene: 6. Germline values: CDR1 LNHDA, CDR2 SQIVND (reference sequence). The CDR3 DNA sequence: TGTGCCAGTATCCCCGGGACAGGGAATGGCTACACCTTC. This codes for CASIPGTGNGYTF. Full variable domain (rest looked up from reference TRBV19 and TRBJ1-2): DGGITQSPKYLFRKEGQNVTLSCEQNLNHDAMYWYRQDPGQGLRLIYYSQIVNDFQKGDIAEGYSVSREKKESFPLTVTSAQKNPTAFYLCASIPGTGNGYTFGSGTRLTVV.

This clonotype was recorded many times. The chain has TRBV2 and TRBJ2-7; D call uncertain. This CDR3 has 13 amino acids. The V and J ends lost 2 bases and 3 bases respectively, with 8 bases between them. Germline values: CDR1 SNHLY, CDR2 FYNNEI. CDR3 coding DNA: TGTGCCAGCAGTGAACGGATTCACTACGAGCAGTACTTC. Translation: CASSERIHYEQYF.

This clonotype was counted ten times or more. The chain couples TRBV15 to TRBJ1-1; D is uncertain. Germline V gene data show CDR1 as LNHNV and CDR2 as YYDKDF (reference sequence). The CDR3 contains 13 residues. Trimming cost V 2 bases and J 6 bases, with 10 bases left between them. CDR3 nucleotide sequence: TGTGCCACCAGCAGACCACAGCGATCTGAAGCTTTCTTT. It is translated as CATSRPQRSEAFF. The full variable domain, its missing parts supplied by reference TRBV15 and TRBJ1-1, is DAMVIQNPRYQVTQFGKPVTLSCSQTLNHNVMYWYQQKSSQAPKLLFHYYDKDFNNEADTPDNFQSRRPNTSFCFLDIRSPGLGDTAMYLCATSRPQRSEAFFGQGTRLTVV.

This clonotype was picked up a small number of times. This chain joins TRBV12-3 or TRBV12-4 and TRBJ2-6; no reliable D call. Trimming pared 3 bases from V and 1 base from J, leaving 7 bases between. This CDR3 has 15 amino acids. The CDR3 DNA sequence: TGTGCCAGCAGTTTCTTCCATTCTGGGGCCAACGTCCTGACTTTC. Its protein is CASSFFHSGANVLTF.

This chain uses TRBV10-3 with TRBJ1-5, with a tentative D call TRBD1 (6 bases). The CDR3 is made up of 15 amino acids. V gave up 3 bases and J gave up 0 bases, with 9 bases separating them. CDR1 ENHRY and CDR2 SYGVKD come from the germline V gene. CDR3 loop: CAISDNRDSNQPQHF. As DNA, the CDR3 is TGTGCCATCAGTGACAACAGGGATAGCAATCAGCCCCAGCATTTT.

This chain joins TRBV7-2 and TRBJ1-3; D unclear. CDR1 and CDR2 (germline): SGHTA, FQGNSA. This CDR3 spans 15 amino acids. The V end lost 1 base, the J end lost 1 base, and 8 bases lay between the germline ends. For the CDR3, the DNA is TGTGCCAGCAGCTTAGGTCCGCTGTCTGGAAACACCATATATTTT. Amino acids: CASSLGPLSGNTIYF.

This clonotype was found a few times. The chain uses TRBV11-3 and TRBJ2-1; no firm D call. Germline lookup yields CDR1 SGHNT and CDR2 YENEEA. This CDR3 has 12 amino acids. V lost 0 bases and J lost 6, with 3 bases in between. The CDR3 here is CASSLDGNEQFF. The CDR3 DNA reads TGTGCCAGCAGCTTAGACGGCAATGAGCAGTTCTTC. Full variable domain (rest looked up from reference TRBV11-3 and TRBJ2-1): EAGVVQSPRYKIIEKKQPVAFWCNPISGHNTLYWYLQNLGQGPELLIRYENEEAVDDSQLPKDRFSAERLKGVDSTLKIQPAELGDSAVYLCASSLDGNEQFFGPGTRLTVL.

On this clonotype itself: Its ends do not fully match the called genes, so a read error is possible. The chain carries TRBV27 and TRBJ2-7, with D perhaps assigned TRBD1 or TRBD2 (5 bases each). The CDR3 totals 14 residues. Germline CDR1 MNHEY, CDR2 SMNVEV (reference sequence). The CDR3 region is CVSKVGDASYEQYF. The CDR3 DNA reads TGTGTCAGCAAGGTCGGGGACGCGTCCTACGAGCAGTACTTC.